A single T cell receptor beta chain is shown here with its context. The data were produced by immunoSEQ multiplex PCR, yet TCRdb's version contains in-frame clones alone and is incomplete. Of about 2.4 million clones listed, 93% were seen once; the top ten hold roughly 0.39%. The CDR3 covers 15 residues. Germline CDR1 is MNHEY and CDR2 is SVGAGI. Trimming removed 5 bases from V and 4 bases from J, with 17 bases in between. The sample comes from a study of shared clonotypes between healthy human individuals. The chain has TRBV6-5 and TRBJ1-1; the D gene is possibly TRBD1 (6 bases). The sequence was collected from a man younger than 30 in good health. Some clones in this sample may be carry-over from other donors' samples. The sequencing input was naive CD4+ T cells from PBMCs. Subset denoted: CD45RA+ positively selected. In DNA, the CDR3 is TGTGCCAGCAGTACCCTAGGGGGGGGCCGCACTGAAGCTTTCTTT. It is translated as CASSTLGGGRTEAFF.